Listed below are T cell receptor beta chains from one sample, sequenced in a study of beta chain features in type 1 diabetes. TCRdb's copy holds only in-frame clones and misses some; the assay was immunoSEQ multiplex PCR. This repertoire shows 300,000 to 350,000 clones, about 19% found once; its top ten account for about 0.045%. Sequencing was performed on naive CD4+ T cells from blood. Receptor source: a woman under 30 in good health. CDR3s include the opening cysteine and the closing phenylalanine or tryptophan. Each record gives: clone size, J gene, V gene, D gene, CDR3 DNA, CDR3 protein. D genes are given only for firm matches. Size is stated for part of the rows, as once, few or many counts, or as a class when the clone is expanded.

>NA|TRBJ2-3|TRBV30|NA
TGTGCCTGGAGTGTACCCCCTAGCGTGGGCGCAGATACGCAGTATTTT
CAWSVPPSVGADTQYF
>NA|TRBJ2-5|TRBV2|NA
TGTGCCAGCAGTGGAGGGACACTTCAAGAGACCCAGTACTTC
CASSGGTLQETQYF
>few|TRBJ2-7|TRBV4-3|TRBD2
TGCGCCAGCAGCCTCGGCCCTAGCGGGGCCGACGAGCAGTACTTC
CASSLGPSGADEQYF
>NA|TRBJ2-1|TRBV4-1|TRBD2
TGCGCCAGCAGCCAAGTCCTAGCGGAGTACAATGAGCAGTTCTTC
CASSQVLAEYNEQFF
>few|TRBJ1-1|TRBV10-3|TRBD1
TGTGCCATCAGTAAATCCCCCGGGACAGGGATCTCTGAAGCTTTCTTT
CAISKSPGTGISEAFF
>NA|TRBJ1-2|TRBV2|TRBD1
TGTGCCAGCAGAACCGGGACAGCTGGCTACACCTTC
CASRTGTAGYTF
>few|TRBJ2-5|TRBV27|NA
TGTGCCAGCAGTTCGAACAGGGCGCAAGAGACCCAGTACTTC
CASSSNRAQETQYF
>NA|TRBJ2-2|TRBV29-1|NA
TGCAGCGCCGCAATCGGGATCGAATCACAGTTTTTT
CSAAIGIESQFF
>NA|TRBJ2-5|TRBV13|TRBD2
TGTGCCAGCAGCTCTGGGACTAGCGGTATACAAGAGACCCAGTACTTC
CASSSGTSGIQETQYF
>few|TRBJ2-7|TRBV5-1|TRBD1
TGCGCCAGCAGCTCCTGGGACAGGGTGGGCGAGCAGTACTTC
CASSSWDRVGEQYF
>NA|TRBJ2-3|TRBV4-3|TRBD2
TGCGCCAGCAGCCAAGGCATGGCGGGGGGCCGCACAGATACGCAGTATTTT
CASSQGMAGGRTDTQYF
>NA|TRBJ2-5|TRBV2|TRBD2
TGTGCCAGCGGGAAGACTAGCGGGAGAGGGGGCTTGGAGACCCAGTACTTC
CASGKTSGRGGLETQYF
>few|TRBJ2-7|TRBV19|TRBD1
TGTGCCAGTAGGGGCACAGGGGCCATTCAAGGAGACGAGCAGTACTTC
CASRGTGAIQGDEQYF
>few|TRBJ2-3|TRBV6-5|NA
TGTGCCAGCAAGAGTTTTAGCACAGATACGCAGTATTTT
CASKSFSTDTQYF
>NA|TRBJ1-2|TRBV30|NA
TGTGCCTGGACCATCAACCAGGGGAACTATGGCTACACCTTC
CAWTINQGNYGYTF
>few|TRBJ2-1|TRBV9|TRBD2
TGTGCCAGCAGCCCCTGGACTAGCGGGGATATTGAGCAGTTCTTC
CASSPWTSGDIEQFF
>NA|TRBJ2-3|TRBV18|NA
TGTGCCAGCTCCGACCTAGCTGGACCCGGCACAGATACGCAGTATTTT
CASSDLAGPGTDTQYF
>NA|TRBJ2-1|TRBV6-1|NA
TGTGCCAGCAGCTGGGACAAGTACAATGAGCAGTTCTTC
CASSWDKYNEQFF
>once|TRBJ2-2|TRBV25-1|TRBD1
TGTGCCAGCAGTAATAGTGGGACAGGGGGAACCGGGGAGCTGTTTTTT
CASSNSGTGGTGELFF
>few|TRBJ2-3|TRBV7-2|NA
TGTGCCAGCAGCCTGTTGGGTAGCTTAAGCACAGATACGCAGTATTTT
CASSLLGSLSTDTQYF
>NA|TRBJ1-1|TRBV6-5|NA
TGTGCCAGCAGTTACCAACAGTCGAACACTGAAGCTTTCTTT
CASSYQQSNTEAFF
>few|TRBJ1-5|TRBV6-5|TRBD1
TGTGCCAGCAGGAGACAGGGAGTTAGCAATCAGCCCCAGCATTTT
CASRRQGVSNQPQHF
>few|TRBJ2-5|TRBV29-1|NA
TGCAGCGTTGACAGTGGGGCCTCCCAAGAGACCCAGTACTTC
CSVDSGASQETQYF
>NA|TRBJ1-5|TRBV19|NA
TGTGCCAGTAGTCCTGGACAGAATGGCCAGCCCCAGCATTTT
CASSPGQNGQPQHF
>NA|TRBJ1-2|TRBV30|NA
TGTGCCTGGAGTGTACTTGGTACCATCCGCTACACCTTC
CAWSVLGTIRYTF
>NA|TRBJ2-7|TRBV10-3|NA
TGTGCCACCTGCCACGGGGGTAGCTACGAGCAGTACTTC
CATCHGGSYEQYF
>few|TRBJ1-5|TRBV7-2|TRBD1
TGTGCCAGCAGCACAGGGACAGGGCCGGGGCAGCCCCAGCATTTT
CASSTGTGPGQPQHF
>NA|TRBJ1-2|TRBV18|NA
TGTGCCAGCTCACCAGGGGAGGAGTTCGGCTACACCTTC
CASSPGEEFGYTF
>NA|TRBJ1-2|TRBV4-2|NA
TGTGCCAGCAGCCAAGTCGGCTATGGCTACACCTTC
CASSQVGYGYTF
>few|TRBJ1-5|TRBV30|TRBD1
TGTGCCCTTGGGGGACAGGGTACTCTTCAGCCCCAGCATTTT
CALGGQGTLQPQHF
>NA|TRBJ1-2|TRBV5-1|NA
TGCGCCAGCAGCGAGGGTCAGAACTATGGCTACACCTTC
CASSEGQNYGYTF
>NA|TRBJ1-5|TRBV7-2|TRBD1
TGTGCCAGCAGCCCACGGACAGGGGGAGTGGATCAGCCCCAGCATTTT
CASSPRTGGVDQPQHF
>NA|TRBJ2-3|TRBV7-2|NA
TGTGCCAGCAGCTTAGGACCAGGGACAGATACGCAGTATTTT
CASSLGPGTDTQYF
>NA|TRBJ1-5|TRBV30|TRBD1
TGTGCCTGGAGTACATCCGGGACAGTCCCAAATCAGCCCCAGCATTTT
CAWSTSGTVPNQPQHF
>few|TRBJ2-3|TRBV7-3|NA
TGTGCCAGCAGGTCCATAGCGCGCGCCCCGGGGACGCAGTATTTT
CASRSIARAPGTQYF
>NA|TRBJ2-5|TRBV30|TRBD2
TGTGCCTGGAGTGCCACTAGCGGGAGGGCCTCAGAGACCCAGTACTTC
CAWSATSGRASETQYF
>few|TRBJ2-7|TRBV27|TRBD1
TGTGCCAGCAGTTCACAGGGGAAGCAGTACTTC
CASSSQGKQYF
>NA|TRBJ1-3|TRBV5-6|NA
TGTGCCAGCAGCTTGGTCGGGGTTCGTGGAAACACCATATATTTT
CASSLVGVRGNTIYF
>NA|TRBJ2-5|TRBV7-9|NA
TGTGCCAGCAGCTTAATGCGACTTCAAGAGACCCAGTACTTC
CASSLMRLQETQYF
>few|TRBJ2-1|TRBV29-1|NA
TGCAGCGTTGGAGTCGGGAATGAGCAGTTCTTC
CSVGVGNEQFF
>NA|TRBJ2-7|TRBV12-5|TRBD2
TGTGCTAGTGGCCCCGTAGCGGGAGCCTACGAGCAGTACTTC
CASGPVAGAYEQYF
>NA|TRBJ1-2|TRBV5-1|TRBD1
TGCGCCAGCAGCTCAAAGACAGGGAGGTCCTATGGCTACACCTTC
CASSSKTGRSYGYTF
>NA|TRBJ2-5|TRBV30|TRBD2
TGTGCCTGGAGTGTACTAGCGGAAGAGACCCAGTACTTC
CAWSVLAEETQYF
>NA|TRBJ2-4|TRBV30|TRBD1
TGTGCCTGGAGTGTATATCGAGGACAGGGGGCAGCAAACATTCAGTACTTC
CAWSVYRGQGAANIQYF
>NA|TRBJ2-1|TRBV19|TRBD2
TGTGCCAGTAGTGGCCCCCCTACCGGGACTAGACCGTTCTTC
CASSGPPTGTRPFF
>few|TRBJ2-1|TRBV15|NA
TGTGCCACCAGCAGGGAAGGGGCTAGAAGTTCCTACAATGAGCAGTTCTTC
CATSREGARSSYNEQFF
>NA|TRBJ1-1|TRBV29-1|TRBD1
TGCAGCGTTGATCAGGGGGCAAGAACTGAAGCTTTCTTT
CSVDQGARTEAFF
>NA|TRBJ2-1|TRBV5-4|NA
TGTGCCAGCAGCATTGACAGAAACTCCTACAATGAGCAGTTCTTC
CASSIDRNSYNEQFF
>few|TRBJ2-5|TRBV5-6|TRBD2
TGTGCCAGCAGCTTCGCTAGCTGGGGAGGGGAGACCCAGTACTTC
CASSFASWGGETQYF
>few|TRBJ2-2|TRBV5-1|TRBD2
TGCGCCAGCAGCTTGGGACTAGCGGACACCGGGGAGCTGTTTTTT
CASSLGLADTGELFF
>few|TRBJ2-7|TRBV7-7|TRBD1
TGTGCTAGCAGCCTCGCGGGACAGGGGTACGAGCAGTACTTC
CASSLAGQGYEQYF
>few|TRBJ2-3|TRBV2|TRBD1
TGTGCCAGCAGGCGGACAGGGGCCACAGATACGCAGTATTTT
CASRRTGATDTQYF
>few|TRBJ1-1|TRBV25-1|NA
TGTGCCAGCAGGAAAGTTGGGACTGGGACTGAAGCTTTCTTT
CASRKVGTGTEAFF
>few|TRBJ2-1|TRBV5-1|TRBD2
TGCGCCAGCAGCTTGGGGACTAGCTCCTACAATGAGCAGTTCTTC
CASSLGTSSYNEQFF
>NA|TRBJ2-5|TRBV11-1|NA
TGTGCCAGCAGCACCCAAGGAGGGGCAGAGACCCAGTACTTC
CASSTQGGAETQYF